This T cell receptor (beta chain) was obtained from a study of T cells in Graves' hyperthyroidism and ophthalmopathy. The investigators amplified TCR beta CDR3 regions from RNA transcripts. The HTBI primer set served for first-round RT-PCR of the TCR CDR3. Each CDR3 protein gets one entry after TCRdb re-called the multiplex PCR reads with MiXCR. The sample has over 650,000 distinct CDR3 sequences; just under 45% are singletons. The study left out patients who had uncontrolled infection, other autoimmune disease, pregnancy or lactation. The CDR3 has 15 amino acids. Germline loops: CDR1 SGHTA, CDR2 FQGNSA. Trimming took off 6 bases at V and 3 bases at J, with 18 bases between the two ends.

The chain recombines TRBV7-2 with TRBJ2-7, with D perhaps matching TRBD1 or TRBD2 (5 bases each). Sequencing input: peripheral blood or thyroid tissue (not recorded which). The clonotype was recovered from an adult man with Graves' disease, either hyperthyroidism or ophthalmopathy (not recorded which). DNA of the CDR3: TGTGCCAGCAGATTTCTCGGGACCCCTAACTACGAGCAGTACTTC. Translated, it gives CASRFLGTPNYEQYF.